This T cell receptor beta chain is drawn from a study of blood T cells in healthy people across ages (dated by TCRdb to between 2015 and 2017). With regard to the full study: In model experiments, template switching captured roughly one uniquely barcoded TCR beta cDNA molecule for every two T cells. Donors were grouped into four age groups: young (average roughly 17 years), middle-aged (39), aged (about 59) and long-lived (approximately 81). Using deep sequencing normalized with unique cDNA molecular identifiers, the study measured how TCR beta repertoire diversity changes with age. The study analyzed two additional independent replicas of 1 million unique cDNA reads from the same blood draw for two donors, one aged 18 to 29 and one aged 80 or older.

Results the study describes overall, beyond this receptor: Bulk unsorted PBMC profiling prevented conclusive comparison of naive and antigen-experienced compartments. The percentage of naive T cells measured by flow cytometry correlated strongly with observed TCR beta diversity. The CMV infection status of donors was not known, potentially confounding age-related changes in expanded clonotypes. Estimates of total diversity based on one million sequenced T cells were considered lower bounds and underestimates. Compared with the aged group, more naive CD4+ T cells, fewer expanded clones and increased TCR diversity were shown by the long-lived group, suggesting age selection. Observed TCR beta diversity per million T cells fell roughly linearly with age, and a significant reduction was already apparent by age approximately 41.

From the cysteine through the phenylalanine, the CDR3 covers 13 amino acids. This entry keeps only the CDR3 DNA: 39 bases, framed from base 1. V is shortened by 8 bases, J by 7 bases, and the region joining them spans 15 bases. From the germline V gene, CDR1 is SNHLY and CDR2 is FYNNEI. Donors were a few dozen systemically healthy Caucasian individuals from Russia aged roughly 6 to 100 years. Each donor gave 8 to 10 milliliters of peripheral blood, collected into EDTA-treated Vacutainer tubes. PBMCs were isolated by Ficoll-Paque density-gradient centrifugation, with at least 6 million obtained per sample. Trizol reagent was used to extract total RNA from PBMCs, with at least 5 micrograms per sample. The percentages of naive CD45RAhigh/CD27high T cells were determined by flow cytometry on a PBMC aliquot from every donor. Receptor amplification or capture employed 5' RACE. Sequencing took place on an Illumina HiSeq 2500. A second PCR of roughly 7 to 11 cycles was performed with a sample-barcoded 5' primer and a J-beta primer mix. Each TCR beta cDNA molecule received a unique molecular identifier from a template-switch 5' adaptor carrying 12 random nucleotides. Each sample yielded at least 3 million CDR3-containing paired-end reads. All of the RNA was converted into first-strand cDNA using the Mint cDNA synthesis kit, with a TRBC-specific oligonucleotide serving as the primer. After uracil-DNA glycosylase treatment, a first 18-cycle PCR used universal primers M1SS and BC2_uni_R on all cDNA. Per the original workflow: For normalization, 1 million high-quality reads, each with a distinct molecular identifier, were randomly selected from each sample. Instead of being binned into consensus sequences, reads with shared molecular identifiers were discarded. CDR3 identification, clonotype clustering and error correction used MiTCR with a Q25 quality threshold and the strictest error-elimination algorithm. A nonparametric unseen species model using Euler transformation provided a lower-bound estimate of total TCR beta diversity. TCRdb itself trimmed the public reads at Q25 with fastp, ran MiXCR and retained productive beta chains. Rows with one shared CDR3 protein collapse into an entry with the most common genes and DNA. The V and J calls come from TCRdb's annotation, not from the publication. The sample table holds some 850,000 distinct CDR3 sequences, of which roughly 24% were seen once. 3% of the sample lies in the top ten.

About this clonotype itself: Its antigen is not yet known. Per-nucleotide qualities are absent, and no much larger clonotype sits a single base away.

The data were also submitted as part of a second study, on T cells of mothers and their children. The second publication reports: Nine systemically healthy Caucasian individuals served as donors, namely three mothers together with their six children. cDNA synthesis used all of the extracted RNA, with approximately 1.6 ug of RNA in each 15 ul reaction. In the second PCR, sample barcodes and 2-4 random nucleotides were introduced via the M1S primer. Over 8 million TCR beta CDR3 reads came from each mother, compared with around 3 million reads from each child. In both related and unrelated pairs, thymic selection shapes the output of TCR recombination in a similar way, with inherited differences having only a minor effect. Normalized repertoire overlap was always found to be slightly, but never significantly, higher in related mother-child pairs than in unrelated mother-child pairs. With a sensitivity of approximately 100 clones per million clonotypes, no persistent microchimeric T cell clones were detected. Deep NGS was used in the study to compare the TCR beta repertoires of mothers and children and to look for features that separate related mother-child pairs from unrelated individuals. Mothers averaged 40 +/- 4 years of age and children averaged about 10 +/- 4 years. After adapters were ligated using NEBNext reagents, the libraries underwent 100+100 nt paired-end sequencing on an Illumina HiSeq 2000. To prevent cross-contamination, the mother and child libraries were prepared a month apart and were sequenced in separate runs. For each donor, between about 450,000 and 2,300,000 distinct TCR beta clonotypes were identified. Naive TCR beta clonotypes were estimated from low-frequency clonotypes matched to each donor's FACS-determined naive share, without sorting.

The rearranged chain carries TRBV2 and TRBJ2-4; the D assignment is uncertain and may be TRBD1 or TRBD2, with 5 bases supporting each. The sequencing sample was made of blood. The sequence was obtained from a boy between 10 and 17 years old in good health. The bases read TGTGCCAGCGCCGAGGGGATCGGGAACATTCAGTACTTC. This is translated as CASAEGIGNIQYF.